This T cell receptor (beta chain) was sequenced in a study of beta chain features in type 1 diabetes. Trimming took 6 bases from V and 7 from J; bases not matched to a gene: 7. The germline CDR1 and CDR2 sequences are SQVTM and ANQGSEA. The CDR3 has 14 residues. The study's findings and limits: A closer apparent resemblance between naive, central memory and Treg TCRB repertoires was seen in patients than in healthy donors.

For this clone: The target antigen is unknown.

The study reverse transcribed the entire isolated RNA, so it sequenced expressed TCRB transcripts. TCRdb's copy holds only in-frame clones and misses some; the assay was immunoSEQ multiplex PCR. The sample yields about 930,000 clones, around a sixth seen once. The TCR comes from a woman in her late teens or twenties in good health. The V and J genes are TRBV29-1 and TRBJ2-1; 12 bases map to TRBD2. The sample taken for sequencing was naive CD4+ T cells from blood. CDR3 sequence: CSVRTSGRPNEQFF. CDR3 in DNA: TGCAGCGTACGCACTAGCGGGAGGCCGAATGAGCAGTTCTTC.